In its sample, the clone carrying this T cell receptor beta chain was seen once. The antigen remains unidentified. The CDR3 loop spans 16 amino acids. The germline CDR1 and CDR2 sequences are SGHNT and YYREEE (reference sequence). V was pared by 3 bases and J by 8 bases, with 12 bases of the junction left unmatched. The entry originates in a study of cytomegalovirus exposure and HLA in healthy donors. Whole-study context: Unique TCRs from HLA-typed donors, roughly 89 million of them, were held in an early data release. Study-wide results and limits: In a later analysis, a missense DCLRE1C variant was linked to TCR beta V- and J-gene trimming. Per a later analysis, 18,000 or so TCR beta sequences showed association with HLA alleles at 0.05 false discovery rate. The authors enumerated under 200 TCR beta chains as linked to cytomegalovirus.

Primers included in the PCR were 60 Vbeta and 13 Jbeta primers. Measured with immunoSEQ multiplex PCR; TCRdb has only the in-frame clones, and not every one. The sample holds roughly 200,000 clones, around 80% seen once. This TCR came from a woman aged 40 to 50 in good health and CMV-seronegative. Sample: PBMCs. J is TRBJ1-4 and V is TRBV5-4, with 8 bases aligning to TRBD1. The CDR3 sequence is CASSSISTGEIEKLFF. In DNA, the CDR3 is TGTGCCAGCAGCTCCATCTCGACAGGGGAAATAGAAAAACTGTTTTTT.